A selection of T cell receptor beta chains follows, all from one sample in a study of cytomegalovirus exposure and HLA in healthy donors. Here immunoSEQ multiplex PCR was the method, and the copy in TCRdb shows in-frame clones only, minus some. The data hold 200,000 to 250,000 clones, with over 70% observed a single time. The sequenced sample was PBMCs. The receptors were sampled from a woman aged 60 to 75 in good health and CMV-seropositive. The conserved cysteine and the conserved F or W are not part of the CDR3 here. Each record gives: CDR3 protein, J gene, V gene.

ASSLGTGALEQY | TRBJ2-7 | TRBV5-1
ASSLTSGSSYNEQF | TRBJ2-1 | TRBV10-1
ASRDSILDRESYNEQF | TRBJ2-1 | TRBV23-1
ASSPGTGELNEQF | TRBJ2-1 | TRBV18
ASYTSGTGYQPQH | TRBJ1-5 | TRBV28
ASTNAGGYT | TRBJ1-2 | TRBV11-2
ASSSGGKKAYEQY | TRBJ2-7 | TRBV7-9
ASKEVGYT | TRBJ1-2 | TRBV6-1
AIDPGTGGTSGITGELF | TRBJ2-2 | TRBV14
ASSSGLINTIY | TRBJ1-3 | TRBV11-2
ASSERGRGDTQY | TRBJ2-3 | TRBV5-1
SAREPGGYT | TRBJ1-2 | TRBV20-1
ASSLEISGRGETQY | TRBJ2-5 | TRBV5-4
ASSPQGNTGELF | TRBJ2-2 | TRBV18
ASSLGGRVYEQY | TRBJ2-7 | TRBV28
ASSNRGQPLATEAF | TRBJ1-1 | TRBV9
ATSREAGERTEAF | TRBJ1-1 | TRBV15
ASSPASQGENTEAF | TRBJ1-1 | TRBV19
AWSVIDYEQY | . | TRBV30
ASRADWAF | TRBJ1-1 | TRBV2
ASSFQYQETQY | TRBJ2-5 | TRBV7-7
ASKRTPGGANVLT | TRBJ2-6 | TRBV5-1
ASSAGGQETQY | TRBJ2-5 | TRBV5-4
ASLGTGGHNEQF | TRBJ2-1 | TRBV5-1
ASSENTDNEQF | TRBJ2-1 | TRBV10-1
ASSFNTDTQY | TRBJ2-3 | TRBV5-1
ASSTGAGGSGTQY | TRBJ2-5 | TRBV5-1
ASSDRVTEQY | . | TRBV18
ASSYSLRGDTQY | TRBJ2-3 | TRBV6-6
ASTKGSGQTQY | TRBJ2-5 | TRBV2
ASSIRRRQGGNTIY | TRBJ1-3 | TRBV19
SVQRTGDEQF | TRBJ2-1 | TRBV29-1
ASNRGGFTEAF | TRBJ1-1 | TRBV28
ASSESREYEQY | TRBJ2-7 | TRBV6-1
AWTPGQGNRETQY | TRBJ2-5 | TRBV30
ASSERQTPNTIY | TRBJ1-3 | TRBV6-1
AGGRENQPQH | TRBJ1-5 | TRBV19
ASSLEGVGELF | TRBJ2-2 | TRBV7-9